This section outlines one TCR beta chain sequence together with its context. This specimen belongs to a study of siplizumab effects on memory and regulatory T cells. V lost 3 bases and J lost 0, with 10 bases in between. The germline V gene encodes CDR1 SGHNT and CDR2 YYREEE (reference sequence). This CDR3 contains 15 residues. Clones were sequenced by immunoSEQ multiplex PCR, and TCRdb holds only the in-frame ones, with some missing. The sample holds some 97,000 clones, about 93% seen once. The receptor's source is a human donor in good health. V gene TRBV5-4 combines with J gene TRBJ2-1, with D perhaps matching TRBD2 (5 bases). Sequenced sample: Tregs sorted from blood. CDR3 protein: CASSSHGSSYNEQFF. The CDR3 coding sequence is TGTGCCAGCAGCTCCCATGGGAGCTCCTACAATGAGCAGTTCTTC.